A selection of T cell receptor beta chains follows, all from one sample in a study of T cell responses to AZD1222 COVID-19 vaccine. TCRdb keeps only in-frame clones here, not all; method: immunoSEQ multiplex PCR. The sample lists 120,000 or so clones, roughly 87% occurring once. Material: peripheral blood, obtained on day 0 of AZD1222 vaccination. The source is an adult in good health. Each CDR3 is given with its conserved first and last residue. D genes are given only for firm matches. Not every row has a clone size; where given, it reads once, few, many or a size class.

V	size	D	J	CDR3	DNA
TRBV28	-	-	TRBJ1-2	CASSILLDGYTF	TGTGCCAGCAGTATCCTGTTGGATGGCTACACCTTC
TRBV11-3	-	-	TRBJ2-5	CASSLVLGGTDSFQETQYF	TGTGCCAGCAGCTTAGTCCTGGGCGGGACGGACTCATTCCAAGAGACCCAGTACTTC
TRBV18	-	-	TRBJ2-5	CASSPLPRGWEETQYF	TGTGCCAGCTCACCACTCCCGAGGGGTTGGGAAGAGACCCAGTACTTC
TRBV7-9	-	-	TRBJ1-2	CASSLDRADGYTF	TGTGCCAGCAGCTTAGACAGGGCGGATGGCTACACCTTC
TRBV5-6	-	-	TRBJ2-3	CASSRTMYADTQYF	TGTGCCAGCAGCCGGACTATGTACGCAGATACGCAGTATTTT
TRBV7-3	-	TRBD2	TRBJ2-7	CASSSPASGVYEQYF	TGTGCCAGCAGCTCCCCGGCTAGCGGGGTCTACGAGCAGTACTTC
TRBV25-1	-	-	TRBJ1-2	CASSDSSYGYTF	TGTGCCAGCAGTGATTCCTCGTATGGCTACACCTTC
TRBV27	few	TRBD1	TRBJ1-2	CASKQGVVAYGYTF	TGTGCCAGCAAGCAGGGGGTGGTGGCCTATGGCTACACCTTC
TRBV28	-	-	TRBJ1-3	CASSYPPPSGNTIYF	TGTGCCAGCAGTTACCCCCCCCCGTCGGGAAACACCATATATTTT
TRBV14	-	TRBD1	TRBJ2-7	CASSHGTGFYEQYF	TGTGCCAGCAGCCATGGGACAGGATTCTACGAGCAGTACTTC
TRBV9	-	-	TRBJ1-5	CASSVGWGNQPQHF	TGTGCCAGCAGCGTAGGTTGGGGCAATCAGCCCCAGCATTTT
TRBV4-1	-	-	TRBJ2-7	CASSQAPRYEQYF	TGCGCCAGCAGCCAAGCCCCCCGATACGAGCAGTACTTC
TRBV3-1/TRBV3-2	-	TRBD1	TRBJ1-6	CASSQGQGLNSPLHF	TGTGCCAGCAGCCAAGGACAGGGGTTAAATTCACCCCTCCACTTT
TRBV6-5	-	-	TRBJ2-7	CASNQGSNSYEQYF	TGTGCCAGCAACCAAGGTTCTAATTCCTACGAGCAGTACTTC
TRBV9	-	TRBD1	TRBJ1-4	CASSTRTGPGEKLFF	TGTGCCAGCAGCACTCGGACAGGACCAGGGGAAAAACTGTTTTTT
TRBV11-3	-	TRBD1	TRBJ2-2	CASNTRTGWGTGELFF	TGTGCCAGCAACACACGGACAGGTTGGGGAACCGGGGAGCTGTTTTTT
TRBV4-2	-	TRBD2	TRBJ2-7	CASSQAGLAEGYEQYF	TGTGCCAGCAGCCAGGCCGGACTAGCGGAGGGGTACGAGCAGTACTTC
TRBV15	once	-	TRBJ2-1	CATSRDLSFGTSRGNEQFF	TGTGCCACCAGCAGAGATCTCTCGTTCGGGACCTCCCGTGGGAATGAGCAGTTCTTC
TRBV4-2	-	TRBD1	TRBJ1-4	CASSQQRRTGTNEKLFF	TGTGCCAGCAGCCAACAAAGGCGGACAGGGACTAATGAAAAACTGTTTTTT
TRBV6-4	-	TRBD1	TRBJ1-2	CASSEGQGLGYTF	TGTGCCAGCAGTGAGGGACAGGGGCTCGGCTACACCTTC
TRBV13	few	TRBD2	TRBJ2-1	CASSLERERPYNEQFF	TGTGCCAGCAGCTTAGAGCGGGAGAGACCCTACAATGAGCAGTTCTTC
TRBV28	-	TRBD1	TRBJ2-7	CASTRDRGLYEQYF	TGTGCCAGCACCAGGGACAGGGGCCTCTACGAGCAGTACTTC
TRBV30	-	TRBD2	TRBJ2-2	CAHGSPGRAGELFF	TGTGCTCACGGAAGCCCAGGGAGGGCCGGGGAGCTGTTTTTT
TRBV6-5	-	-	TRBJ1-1	CASGRDPPEAFF	TGTGCCAGCGGTCGGGACCCCCCTGAAGCTTTCTTT
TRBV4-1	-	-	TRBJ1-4	CASSQAHLFGPSTNEKLFF	TGCGCCAGCAGCCAAGCTCACCTTTTTGGTCCTTCAACTAATGAAAAACTGTTTTTT
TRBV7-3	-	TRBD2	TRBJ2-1	CASSFSSGPAYEQFF	TGTGCCAGCAGCTTCTCTAGCGGGCCTGCTTATGAGCAGTTCTTC
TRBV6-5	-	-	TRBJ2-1	CASSPGTAYNEQFF	TGTGCCAGCAGCCCCGGGACTGCCTACAATGAGCAGTTCTTC
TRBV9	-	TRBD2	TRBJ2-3	CASTAGASSTDTQYF	TGTGCCAGCACAGCGGGAGCCTCTAGCACAGATACGCAGTATTTT
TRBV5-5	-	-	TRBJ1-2	CASSPWTDLPYGYTF	TGTGCCAGCAGCCCTTGGACGGACCTGCCGTATGGCTACACCTTC
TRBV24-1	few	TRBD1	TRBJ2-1	CATSDWDREVMNNEQFF	TGTGCCACCAGTGACTGGGACAGGGAAGTTATGAACAATGAGCAGTTCTTC
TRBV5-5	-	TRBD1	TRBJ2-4	CASSSRDPTGDIQYF	TGTGCCAGCAGCAGCCGGGACCCCACAGGGGACATTCAGTACTTC
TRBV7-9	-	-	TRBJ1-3	CASSFEGDTIYF	TGTGCCAGCAGCTTTGAGGGAGACACCATATATTTT
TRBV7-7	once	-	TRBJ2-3	CASSTGSAGDTQYF	TGTGCTAGCAGCACGGGGTCCGCGGGAGATACGCAGTATTTT
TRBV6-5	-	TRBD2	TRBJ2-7	CASSYERGAYEQYF	TGTGCCAGCAGTTACGAGCGGGGGGCCTACGAGCAGTACTTC
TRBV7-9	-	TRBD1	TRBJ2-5	CASSFVGTALQETQYF	TGTGCCAGCAGCTTCGTAGGGACAGCCTTACAAGAGACCCAGTACTTC
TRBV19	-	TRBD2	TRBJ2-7	CASSMREGYEQYF	TGTGCCAGTAGTATGCGGGAGGGCTACGAGCAGTACTTC
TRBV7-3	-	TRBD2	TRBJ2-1	CASSFLAGISYNEQFF	TGTGCCAGCAGCTTTTTAGCGGGTATCTCCTACAATGAGCAGTTCTTC
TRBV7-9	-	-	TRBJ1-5	CASSFVLGGGNDQPQHF	TGTGCCAGCAGCTTCGTCCTGGGCGGGGGGAACGATCAGCCCCAGCATTTT
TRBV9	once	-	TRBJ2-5	CASSVAPEGGGQETQYF	TGTGCCAGCAGCGTAGCCCCGGAGGGGGGGGGCCAAGAGACCCAGTACTTC
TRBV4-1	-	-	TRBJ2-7	CASSQVIGGEQYF	TGCGCCAGCAGCCAAGTAATTGGCGGCGAGCAGTACTTC
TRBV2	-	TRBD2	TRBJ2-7	CASALGRGNEQYF	TGTGCCAGCGCCCTGGGGAGGGGCAACGAGCAGTACTTC
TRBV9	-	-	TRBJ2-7	CASSAQMGLSYEQYF	TGTGCCAGCAGCGCCCAAATGGGACTGTCCTACGAGCAGTACTTC
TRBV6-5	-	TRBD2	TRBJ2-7	CASSYSTAGGLYEQYF	TGTGCCAGCAGTTACTCGACCGCGGGAGGGCTCTACGAGCAGTACTTC
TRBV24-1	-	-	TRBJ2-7	CATSDNEAGTYEQYF	TGTGCCACCAGTGATAACGAGGCGGGAACCTACGAGCAGTACTTC
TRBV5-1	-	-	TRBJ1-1	CASSLYVNTEAFF	TGCGCCAGCAGCTTGTACGTGAACACTGAAGCTTTCTTT
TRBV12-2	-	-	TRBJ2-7	CASRWGYF	TGTGCAAGTCGCTGGGGCTACTTC
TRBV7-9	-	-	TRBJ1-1	CASSLGGRTEAFF	TGTGCCAGCAGCCTCGGGGGCCGCACTGAAGCTTTCTTT
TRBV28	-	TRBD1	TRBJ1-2	CASRMGQNIYGYTF	TGTGCCAGCAGAATGGGACAGAACATCTATGGCTACACCTTC
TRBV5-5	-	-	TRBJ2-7	CASSLVKPYEQYF	TGTGCCAGCAGCTTGGTTAAGCCCTACGAGCAGTACTTC
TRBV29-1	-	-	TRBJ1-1	CSVVLDGGGEAFF	TGCAGCGTTGTATTAGACGGGGGTGGTGAAGCTTTCTTT
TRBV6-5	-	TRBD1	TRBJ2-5	CASSRTGKETQYF	TGTGCCAGCAGCCGGACAGGAAAAGAGACCCAGTACTTC
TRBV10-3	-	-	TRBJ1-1	CAISTLGAEAFF	TGTGCCATCAGCACCCTTGGTGCTGAAGCTTTCTTT
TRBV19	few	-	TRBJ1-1	CASSKDTRSSTAFF	TGTGCCAGTAGTAAGGACACTCGTTCTAGTACAGCTTTCTTT
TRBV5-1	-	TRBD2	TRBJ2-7	CASRFGRGRVAGGKDEQYF	TGCGCCAGCAGATTTGGAAGGGGGAGGGTAGCGGGAGGAAAGGACGAGCAGTACTTC
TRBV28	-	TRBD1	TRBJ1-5	CASSQAGQSNQPQHF	TGTGCCAGCAGCCAGGCGGGACAGAGCAATCAGCCCCAGCATTTT
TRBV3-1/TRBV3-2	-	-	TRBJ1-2	CASSQEWSTRTF	TGTGCCAGCAGCCAAGAGTGGTCTACGAGGACCTTC
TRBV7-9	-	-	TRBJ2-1	CASRLGDRGQFF	TGTGCCAGCAGACTTGGGGATAGGGGGCAGTTCTTC
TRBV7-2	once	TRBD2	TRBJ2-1	CASSDQPGLAVYNEQFF	TGTGCCAGCAGCGATCAACCGGGACTAGCGGTCTACAATGAGCAGTTCTTC